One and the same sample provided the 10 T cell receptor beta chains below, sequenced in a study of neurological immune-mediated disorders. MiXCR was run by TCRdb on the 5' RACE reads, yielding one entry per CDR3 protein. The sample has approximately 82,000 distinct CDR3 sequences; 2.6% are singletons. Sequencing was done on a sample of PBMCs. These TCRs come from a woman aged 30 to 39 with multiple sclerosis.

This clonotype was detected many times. DNA for the CDR3: TGTGCCAGCAGCTACCAATTCTTCGGAGAGACCCAGTACTTC. Its protein is CASSYQFFGETQYF. This chain links TRBV5-5 with TRBJ2-5; no clear D gene. Germline-derived CDR1 and CDR2 are SGHKS and YYEKEE (reference sequence). With 3 bases removed from V and 4 bases from J, the gap between germline ends came to 13 bases. The CDR3 is 14 residues long.

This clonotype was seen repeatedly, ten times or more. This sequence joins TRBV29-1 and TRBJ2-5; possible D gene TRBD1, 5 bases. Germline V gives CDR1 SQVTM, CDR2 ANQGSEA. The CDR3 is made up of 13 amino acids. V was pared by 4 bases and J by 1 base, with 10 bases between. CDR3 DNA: TGCAGCGTTGCTGACAGATTCCAAGAGACCCAGTACTTC. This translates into CSVADRFQETQYF.

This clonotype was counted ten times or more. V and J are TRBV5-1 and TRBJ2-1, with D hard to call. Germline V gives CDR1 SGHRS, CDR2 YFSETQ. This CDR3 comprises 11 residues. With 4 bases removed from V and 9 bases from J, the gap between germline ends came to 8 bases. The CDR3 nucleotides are TGCGCCAGCAGCCAGCGAACTGAGCAGTTCTTC. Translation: CASSQRTEQFF.

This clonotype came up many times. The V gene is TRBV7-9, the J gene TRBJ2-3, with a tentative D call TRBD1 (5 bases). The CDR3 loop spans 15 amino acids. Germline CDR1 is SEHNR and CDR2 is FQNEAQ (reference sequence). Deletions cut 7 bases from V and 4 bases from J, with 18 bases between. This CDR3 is CASNSVGRAPDTQYF. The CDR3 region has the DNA TGTGCCAGCAACTCGGTAGGCAGGGCCCCAGATACGCAGTATTTT.

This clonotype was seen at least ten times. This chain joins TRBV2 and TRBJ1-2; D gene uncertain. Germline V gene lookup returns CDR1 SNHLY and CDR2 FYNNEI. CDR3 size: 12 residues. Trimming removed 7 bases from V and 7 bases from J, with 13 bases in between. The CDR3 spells CASTIEGFGYTF. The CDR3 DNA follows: TGTGCCAGCACCATAGAGGGCTTTGGCTACACCTTC. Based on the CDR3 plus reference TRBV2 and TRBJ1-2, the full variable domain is EPEVTQTPSHQVTQMGQEVILRCVPISNHLYFYWYRQILGQKVEFLVSFYNNEISEKSEIFDDQFSVERPDGSNFTLKIRSTKLEDSAMYFCASTIEGFGYTFGSGTRLTVV.

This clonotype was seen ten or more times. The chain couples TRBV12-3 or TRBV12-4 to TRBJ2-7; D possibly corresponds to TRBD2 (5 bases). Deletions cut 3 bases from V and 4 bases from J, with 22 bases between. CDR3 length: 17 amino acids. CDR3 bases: TGTGCCAGCAGTTTCGGAAGTCCGGCTAGCCCAGTGTACGAGCAGTACTTC. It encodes CASSFGSPASPVYEQYF.

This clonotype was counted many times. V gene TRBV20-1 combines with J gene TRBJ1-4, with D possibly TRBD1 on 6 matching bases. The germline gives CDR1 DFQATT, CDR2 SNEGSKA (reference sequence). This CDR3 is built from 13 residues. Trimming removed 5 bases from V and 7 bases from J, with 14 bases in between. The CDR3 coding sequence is TGCAGTGCTCCGGACAGCGGGGGTGAAAAACTGTTTTTT. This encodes CSAPDSGGEKLFF.

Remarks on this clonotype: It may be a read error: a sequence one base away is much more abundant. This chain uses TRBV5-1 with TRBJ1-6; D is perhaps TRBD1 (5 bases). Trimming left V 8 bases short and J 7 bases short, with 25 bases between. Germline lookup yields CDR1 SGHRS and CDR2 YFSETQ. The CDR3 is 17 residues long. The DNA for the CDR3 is TGCGCCAGTCGACGGCGCCTTCAGGACAAGGAAAATTCACCCCTCCACTTT. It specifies CASRRRLQDKENSPLHF. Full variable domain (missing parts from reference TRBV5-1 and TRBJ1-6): KAGVTQTPRYLIKTRGQQVTLSCSPISGHRSVSWYQQTPGQGLQFLFEYFSETQRNKGNFPGRFSGRQFSNSRSEMNVSTLELGDSALYLCASRRRLQDKENSPLHFGNGTRLTVT.

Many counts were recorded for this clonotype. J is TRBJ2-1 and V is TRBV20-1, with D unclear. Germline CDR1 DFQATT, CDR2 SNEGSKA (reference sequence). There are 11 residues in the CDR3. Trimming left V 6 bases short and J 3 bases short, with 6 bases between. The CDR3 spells CSADLYNEQFF. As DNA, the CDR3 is TGCAGTGCGGACCTCTACAATGAGCAGTTCTTC.

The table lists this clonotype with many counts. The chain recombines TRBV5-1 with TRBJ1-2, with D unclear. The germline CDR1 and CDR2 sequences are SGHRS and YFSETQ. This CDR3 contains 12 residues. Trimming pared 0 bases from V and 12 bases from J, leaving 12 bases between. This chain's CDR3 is CASSLGAASHTF. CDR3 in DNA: TGCGCCAGCAGCTTGGGGGCAGCCTCTCACACCTTC.